The TCR beta chain under discussion was sequenced for a study of shared clonotypes between healthy human individuals. Findings and limits, study-wide: Among non-shared clonotypes, generation probabilities were lower than among those shared by all four donors.

This CDR3 contains 14 residues. The germline gives CDR1 MDHEN, CDR2 SYDVKM. V lost 10 bases, J lost 4 bases, and 16 bases lay in between. Within Nashville, Tennessee resided all donors, each a Caucasian adult. Investigators divided CD4+ cells into CD45RA+ naive and CD45RA-negative memory subsets. On this clone: What it recognizes is unknown.

Replicate PCRs from sorted subsets contained about 0.2 ug DNA, which is around 30,000 T cell genomes. Profiling relied on immunoSEQ multiplex PCR, and the TCRdb table lists in-frame clones only, not all of them. The profile shows a few million clones, about 92% of them singletons. Sequenced input: naive CD4+ T cells from PBMCs. Sample subset: CD45RA+ positively selected. The genes are TRBV28 and TRBJ1-4, with D unclear. The sequence was obtained from a man younger than 35 in good health. Some clones in this sample may be carry-over from other donors' samples. In DNA form, the CDR3 reads TGTGCCACCGGCCCGGTTGGGATTAATGAAAAACTGTTTTTT. Translated, it gives CATGPVGINEKLFF. The variable domain in full, with the rest retrieved from reference TRBV28 and TRBJ1-4, is DVKVTQSSRYLVKRTGEKVFLECVQDMDHENMFWYRQDPGLGLRLIYFSYDVKMKEKGDIPEGYSVSREKKERFSLILESASTNQTSMYLCATGPVGINEKLFFGSGTQLSVL.